A single sample is the source of the 32 T cell receptor beta chains below, sequenced in a study of cytotoxic CD8 clonotypes in ibrutinib-treated CLL. Here immunoSEQ multiplex PCR was the method, and the copy in TCRdb shows in-frame clones only, minus some. The sample lists under 150,000 clones; approximately 90% were seen once. The sequencing used PBMCs, collected after 12 months of ibrutinib treatment. Receptors were obtained from a human donor with chronic lymphocytic leukemia.

This sequence joins TRBV10-3 and TRBJ2-7; TRBD2 agrees at 7 bases. Germline CDR1 is ENHRY and CDR2 is SYGVKD. There are 15 residues in the CDR3. Trimming removed 3 bases from V and 3 bases from J; junction bases left unmatched: 8. In DNA, the CDR3 is TGTGCCATCAGTGACTCAGGGAGGGGTTTCTACGAGCAGTACTTC. It translates to CAISDSGRGFYEQYF.

Notes on this clone: This CDR3 is also generated by other DNA sequences in the sample. The chain joins TRBV5-1 to TRBJ2-2; D unresolved. CDR3 length equals 14 residues. Between the trimmed V and J ends, which lost 2 bases and 1 base, there was a span of 6 bases. CDR1 and CDR2 from the germline V gene are SGHRS and YFSETQ. The CDR3 region has the DNA TGCGCCAGCAGCTTCGGCGGGAACACCGGGGAGCTGTTTTTT. This sequence encodes CASSFGGNTGELFF.

This clone was counted between two and nine times. One junction end does not reproduce the germline sequence, and a read error may be involved. V gene TRBV6-5 combines with J gene TRBJ2-3; TRBD2 agrees at 9 bases. The CDR3 extends over 13 amino acids. CDR1 MNHEY and CDR2 SVGAGI come from the germline V gene. The CDR3 DNA reads TGTGCCAGCAGTTACTCTGCGGGAGGGACCCGGGATTTT. Translation gives CASSYSAGGTRDF.

The CDR3 region is CASSLEVQGIDEQFF. The CDR3, as DNA: TGTGCCAGCAGCTTAGAGGTCCAGGGTATTGATGAGCAGTTCTTC. This chain uses TRBV11-1 with TRBJ2-1; D might be TRBD1 (5 bases). The CDR3 totals 15 residues. The germline gives CDR1 SGHAT, CDR2 FQDESV (reference sequence). The germline V and J ends were trimmed by 1 base and 8 bases, with 15 bases remaining between them. The entire variable domain, with the rest obtained from reference TRBV11-1 and TRBJ2-1, is as follows: EAEVAQSPRYKITEKSQAVAFWCDPISGHATLYWYRQILGQGPELLVQFQDESVVDDSQLPKDRFSAERLKGVDSTLKIQPAELGDSAMYLCASSLEVQGIDEQFFGPGTRLTVL.

The chain has TRBV27 and TRBJ2-3, with D perhaps assigned TRBD1 or TRBD2 (5 bases each). This CDR3 is built from 13 residues. V lost 0 bases, J lost 8 bases, and 9 bases lay in between. Germline V CDR1 and CDR2: MNHEY, SMNVEV (reference sequence). In DNA, the CDR3 is TGTGCCAGCAGTTTATCTCTGGGGACTACGCAGTATTTT. As protein: CASSLSLGTTQYF.

The chain joins TRBV6-1 to TRBJ2-7, with TRBD2 matching 9 bases. There are 17 residues in the CDR3. Germline assignment: CDR1 MNHNS and CDR2 SASEGT. Trimming cost V 3 bases and J 6 bases; bases outside gene matches: 15. For the CDR3, the DNA is TGTGCCAGCAGTGAGTTTGAAGGAGCGGGAGGCGGCTCCGAGCAGTACTTC. It translates to CASSEFEGAGGGSEQYF.

The chain recombines TRBV6-6 with TRBJ1-5, with unresolved D. The CDR3 is 11 amino acids. In germline, CDR1 is MNHNY, CDR2 SVGAGI (reference sequence). Trimming left V 8 bases short and J 5 bases short, with 7 bases between. CDR3 amino acids: CASGDDQPQHF. Here the CDR3 DNA reads TGTGCCAGCGGGGATGATCAGCCCCAGCATTTT.

CDR3 nucleotides: TGTGCCAGCAGCTTAGACAGGGGAGCCTACAATGAGCAGTTCTTC. This codes for CASSLDRGAYNEQFF. The chain uses TRBV7-2 and TRBJ2-1; 7 nucleotides match TRBD1. Germline CDR1 is SGHTA and CDR2 is FQGNSA. There are 15 residues in the CDR3. V shed 1 base, J shed 2 bases, and the junction held 2 bases outside the gene matches.

The rearrangement uses TRBV15 and TRBJ2-7; the D is unclear. V was trimmed by 0 bases and J by 0 bases, leaving 6 bases between them. The CDR3 totals 14 residues. Germline-derived CDR1 and CDR2 are LNHNV and YYDKDF (reference sequence). The CDR3, as DNA: TGTGCCACCAGCAGAGACAGACTCTCCTACGAGCAGTACTTC. It encodes CATSRDRLSYEQYF. The full variable domain, rest sourced from reference TRBV15 and TRBJ2-7, is DAMVIQNPRYQVTQFGKPVTLSCSQTLNHNVMYWYQQKSSQAPKLLFHYYDKDFNNEADTPDNFQSRRPNTSFCFLDIRSPGLGDTAMYLCATSRDRLSYEQYFGPGTRLTVT.

The chain has TRBV19 and TRBJ2-2; 8 bases are shared with TRBD1. This CDR3 has 14 residues. V dropped 9 bases and J dropped 4; count of bases not matched to a gene: 7. Germline-derived CDR1 and CDR2 are LNHDA and SQIVND (reference sequence). CDR3 sequence reads: CASKDRGVTGELFF. The CDR3 nucleotides read TGTGCCAGCAAAGACAGGGGTGTCACCGGGGAGCTGTTTTTT.

This chain links TRBV18 with TRBJ1-1; D is undetermined. Germline-derived CDR1 and CDR2 are KGHSH and LQKENI. The CDR3 has 14 residues. V lost 2 bases to trimming and J lost 3 bases, with 10 bases between them. CDR3 protein: CASSPTDGDTEAFF. The CDR3 DNA is TGTGCCAGCTCACCAACCGACGGGGACACTGAAGCTTTCTTT.

The J gene is TRBJ2-5, the V gene TRBV19; a possible D gene is TRBD1 (5 bases). Germline-derived CDR1 and CDR2 are LNHDA and SQIVND (reference sequence). Between the trimmed V and J ends, which lost 3 bases and 2 bases, there was a span of 13 bases. This CDR3 has 15 residues. The CDR3 DNA is TGTGCCAGTAGTATTTCGGCAGGGAATCAAGAGACCCAGTACTTC. Its protein is CASSISAGNQETQYF.

V and J are TRBV7-9 and TRBJ2-7; D may be TRBD2 (6 bases). V lost 1 base, J lost 2 bases, and 15 bases lay in between. Germline V gene sequence: CDR1 SEHNR, CDR2 FQNEAQ (reference sequence). The CDR3 extends over 16 amino acids. The CDR3: CASSLGFGGATYEQYF. In nucleotides, the CDR3 is TGTGCCAGCAGCTTAGGTTTTGGCGGGGCTACCTACGAGCAGTACTTC.

The CDR3 DNA reads as TGTGCCAGCGTACACGGACAGGGGTACAATGAGCAGTTCTTC. Translation gives CASVHGQGYNEQFF. The V call is TRBV28, the J call TRBJ2-1, with 9 nucleotides matching TRBD1. CDR3 size: 14 residues. Germline V gene lookup returns CDR1 MDHEN and CDR2 SYDVKM. J was trimmed by 4 bases and V by 8 bases; bases with no gene match: 6.

V usage is TRBV5-1 and J usage is TRBJ2-3; tentatively, D is TRBD2 (5 bases). CDR1 is SGHRS and CDR2 is YFSETQ in the germline V gene. This CDR3 is 16 amino acids long. V gave up 4 bases and J gave up 2 bases, with 17 bases separating them. In DNA form, the CDR3 reads TGCGCCAGCAGCAAATGGCGGGCGTCTGCCACAGATACGCAGTATTTT. Amino acid sequence: CASSKWRASATDTQYF.

The chain joins TRBV6-4 to TRBJ2-7; TRBD1 aligns across 7 bases. The germline V gene encodes CDR1 MRHNA and CDR2 SNTAGT. The junction had 12 bases not matched to a gene; V was cut back by 5 bases and J by 2 bases. The CDR3 totals 16 residues. The CDR3 reads CASSPIIDRDTYEQYF. DNA for the CDR3: TGTGCCAGCAGTCCTATTATTGACAGGGACACCTACGAGCAGTACTTC.

The chain recombines TRBV9 with TRBJ2-5; D gene unclear. CDR3 size: 16 residues. Trimming removed 0 bases at V and 4 bases at J, with 16 bases between. CDR1 SGDLS and CDR2 YYNGEE come from the germline V gene. The CDR3 sequence: CASSVADFPSPETQYF. CDR3 coding DNA: TGTGCCAGCAGCGTAGCGGATTTCCCCTCCCCAGAGACCCAGTACTTC. Variable domain in full (rest from reference TRBV9 and TRBJ2-5): DSGVTQTPKHLITATGQRVTLRCSPRSGDLSVYWYQQSLDQGLQFLIQYYNGEERAKGNILERFSAQQFPDLHSELNLSSLELGDSALYFCASSVADFPSPETQYFGPGTRLLVL.

The chain links TRBV15 to TRBJ2-4; 10 bases line up with TRBD1. The ends lost 1 base at V and 3 bases at J; junction bases unmatched: 3. The CDR3 is made up of 16 amino acids. The germline CDR1 and CDR2 sequences are LNHNV and YYDKDF (reference sequence). The CDR3 nucleotides read TGTGCCACCAGCAGAGGGACAGGGGGGGACAAAAACATTCAGTACTTC. As protein: CATSRGTGGDKNIQYF.

This chain joins TRBV10-2 and TRBJ2-2, with 14 bases aligning to TRBD2. Germline CDR1 WSHSY, CDR2 SAAADI. This CDR3 region has 17 residues. The ends lost 5 bases at V and 6 bases at J; junction bases unmatched: 8. CDR3 protein: CASSSTSGRVPPGELFF. CDR3 nucleotides: TGCGCCAGCAGTTCGACTAGCGGGAGGGTTCCCCCCGGGGAGCTGTTTTTT.

The V call is TRBV18, the J call TRBJ2-7; D gene uncertain. V lost 3 bases and J lost 1, with 7 bases in between. The CDR3 covers 13 residues. Germline V CDR1 and CDR2: KGHSH, LQKENI. The CDR3 DNA follows: TGTGCCAGCTCACCGGCAGAGTCCTACGAGCAGTACTTC. It specifies CASSPAESYEQYF.

This sequence joins TRBV27 and TRBJ2-2; D call uncertain. Trimming removed 3 bases at V and 7 bases at J, with 6 bases between. The CDR3 spans 12 residues. CDR1 and CDR2 from the germline V gene are MNHEY and SMNVEV (reference sequence). CDR3 region: CASSFGLGELFF. CDR3 DNA: TGTGCCAGCAGTTTTGGGCTCGGGGAGCTGTTTTTT.

The V gene is TRBV15, the J gene TRBJ1-1; D perhaps matches TRBD1 (5 bases). Trimming cost V 4 bases and J 1 base, with 13 bases left between them. This CDR3 is built from 15 residues. In germline, CDR1 is LNHNV, CDR2 YYDKDF (reference sequence). CDR3 residues: CATSNRGAGNTEAFF. Written as DNA, the CDR3 is TGTGCCACCAGCAACCGTGGGGCTGGGAACACTGAAGCTTTCTTT.

The chain has TRBV19 and TRBJ1-2, with 9 bases matching TRBD1. The length of the CDR3 is 16 residues. The V and J ends lost 0 bases and 6 bases, in that order; junction bases with no gene match: 8. The germline V gene has CDR1 LNHDA and CDR2 SQIVND (reference sequence). In nucleotides, the CDR3 is TGTGCCAGTAGTATAGACCCCACGGGACAGGGTGATGGCTACACCTTC. Translating it yields CASSIDPTGQGDGYTF. The full variable domain, with the rest looked up from reference TRBV19 and TRBJ1-2, is DGGITQSPKYLFRKEGQNVTLSCEQNLNHDAMYWYRQDPGQGLRLIYYSQIVNDFQKGDIAEGYSVSREKKESFPLTVTSAQKNPTAFYLCASSIDPTGQGDGYTFGSGTRLTVV.

The V and J genes are TRBV9 and TRBJ2-3, with D perhaps matching TRBD1 (6 bases). Trimming left V 5 bases short and J 2 bases short, with 12 bases between. This CDR3 has 14 amino acids. Per the germline V gene, CDR1 is SGDLS and CDR2 is YYNGEE. The CDR3 loop reads CASSSGHTTDTQYF. CDR3 sequence (DNA): TGTGCCAGCAGTTCGGGACACACCACAGATACGCAGTATTTT.

This rearrangement joins TRBV19 to TRBJ2-3, with 8 nucleotides matching TRBD1. This CDR3 is built from 13 residues. Trimming at V came to 6 bases and at J to 4 bases, leaving 3 bases not matched to a gene. Germline CDR1 reads LNHDA; CDR2 reads SQIVND (reference sequence). In DNA form, the CDR3 reads TGTGCCAGTAGGGACAGGGAGGCAGATACGCAGTATTTT. Amino acids: CASRDREADTQYF.

The V and J genes are TRBV7-9 and TRBJ2-2; D unclear. This CDR3 has 18 residues. V gave up 4 bases and J gave up 0 bases, with 18 bases separating them. Germline loops: CDR1 SEHNR, CDR2 FQNEAQ (reference sequence). CDR3 residues: CASSYGKQLRTNTGELFF. The CDR3 DNA sequence: TGTGCCAGCAGCTATGGTAAACAACTCCGGACGAACACCGGGGAGCTGTTTTTT.

The CDR3 nucleotides read TGCGCCAGCAGCTTGGGTGTTGGCTCTAACTATGGCTACACCTTC. Its protein is CASSLGVGSNYGYTF. The V and J genes are TRBV5-1 and TRBJ1-2; no definite D call. The CDR3 is made up of 15 amino acids. The germline V gene encodes CDR1 SGHRS and CDR2 YFSETQ. V gave up 0 bases and J gave up 0 bases, with 9 bases separating them.

This clone was observed a few times. The genes are TRBV29-1 and TRBJ1-1, with a tentative D call TRBD1 (5 bases). This CDR3 is built from 13 residues. Germline V gene lookup returns CDR1 SQVTM and CDR2 ANQGSEA. Trimming stripped 4 bases from V and 4 bases from J, with 13 bases between. The CDR3 sequence is CSVVRDVGTEAFF. DNA of the CDR3: TGCAGCGTTGTACGGGACGTGGGCACTGAAGCTTTCTTT. The whole variable domain, remainder taken from reference TRBV29-1 and TRBJ1-1, is SAVISQKPSRDICQRGTSLTIQCQVDSQVTMMFWYRQQPGQSLTLIATANQGSEATYESGFVIDKFPISRPNLTFSTLTVSNMSPEDSSIYLCSVVRDVGTEAFFGQGTRLTVV.

The chain recombines TRBV19 with TRBJ2-3, with a weak D call TRBD2 (6 bases). The CDR3 has 12 amino acids. Germline V CDR1 and CDR2: LNHDA, SQIVND (reference sequence). The ends were cut back, 9 bases at V and 4 bases at J, with 11 bases in the middle. The CDR3 coding sequence is TGTGCCAGCCAGGGAGGCCCAGATACGCAGTATTTT. Amino acid sequence: CASQGGPDTQYF.

This sequence joins TRBV11-2 and TRBJ2-7; TRBD1 or TRBD2 may be the D gene (7 bases each). V lost 4 bases, J lost 3 bases, and 16 bases lay in between. Germline loops: CDR1 SGHAT, CDR2 FQNNGV. The CDR3 contains 15 residues. The CDR3 DNA reads as TGTGCCAGCAGCTACGGGGGGACAGATAACTACGAGCAGTACTTC. Translated, it gives CASSYGGTDNYEQYF.

V gene TRBV13 combines with J gene TRBJ2-1, with D uncertain. Germline V CDR1 and CDR2: PRHDT, FYEKMQ (reference sequence). The V end was cut by 2 bases, the J end by 5 bases, with 13 bases between. CDR3 size: 15 residues. The CDR3: CASSLRQELHNEQFF. As DNA, the CDR3 is TGTGCCAGCAGCTTACGGCAAGAGCTCCACAATGAGCAGTTCTTC.

The chain combines TRBV6-5 with TRBJ1-2; 9 bases are a match to TRBD1. The germline V gene encodes CDR1 MNHEY and CDR2 SVGAGI. The V and J ends lost 7 bases and 0 bases, in that order; junction bases with no gene match: 6. The CDR3 loop spans 15 amino acids. The DNA of the CDR3 is TGTGCCAGCATTCTGAGACAGGGGGCTAACTATGGCTACACCTTC. It codes for CASILRQGANYGYTF.